The 23 T cell receptor beta chains given below trace back to one sample, sequenced in a study of OX40 agonist ivuxolimab in advanced cancers. Here immunoSEQ multiplex PCR was the method, and the copy in TCRdb shows in-frame clones only, minus some. The table includes more than 40,000 clones, roughly 91% detected once. The sequencing here drew on CD4+ or CD8+ T cells sorted from blood, taken in a trial of the OX40 agonist ivuxolimab. The receptors were gathered from an adult with an advanced solid tumor such as melanoma, head and neck, liver or kidney cancer.

This chain links TRBV5-8 with TRBJ2-7; D unresolved. V shed 0 bases and J shed 0 bases, with 4 bases lying between them. CDR1 and CDR2 from the germline V gene are SGHTS and YDEGEE. This CDR3 has 13 residues. CDR3 residues: CASSLDTSYEQYV. The DNA of the CDR3 is TGTGCCAGCAGCTTGGACACCTCCTACGAGCAGTACGTC.

V is TRBV27 and J is TRBJ2-7; TRBD1 matches at 8 bases. The CDR3 is 15 residues long. Germline V lookup: CDR1 MNHEY, CDR2 SMNVEV (reference sequence). V trimming: 4 bases; J trimming: 2 bases; junction bases outside the gene matches: 7. The CDR3 DNA is TGTGCCAGCAGTTCCGGACAGGGTGATACCTACGAGCAGTACTTC. It yields the protein CASSSGQGDTYEQYF.

This CDR3 reads CASRAGGAGYTF. DNA for the CDR3: TGTGCCAGCCGAGCAGGGGGCGCGGGCTACACCTTC. The chain combines TRBV6-5 with TRBJ1-2; 8 nucleotides agree with TRBD1. The trim removed 8 bases at V and 8 bases at J, leaving 7 bases unmatched. The CDR3 runs 12 residues. Germline loops: CDR1 MNHEY, CDR2 SVGAGI.

The genes are TRBV7-2 and TRBJ2-2; no reliable D call. The CDR3 has 13 amino acids. The V end lost 1 base, the J end lost 9 bases, and 9 bases lay between the germline ends. From germline, CDR1 is SGHTA and CDR2 FQGNSA. CDR3 sequence: CASSLDSPRELFF. For the CDR3, the DNA is TGTGCCAGCAGCTTAGATTCTCCCAGGGAGCTGTTTTTT. The full variable domain, in which reference TRBV7-2 and TRBJ2-2 provide the parts outside the CDR3, is GAGVSQSPSNKVTEKGKDVELRCDPISGHTALYWYRQSLGQGLEFLIYFQGNSAPDKSGLPSDRFSAERTGGSVSTLTIQRTQQEDSAVYLCASSLDSPRELFFGEGSRLTVL.

The genes are TRBV10-3 and TRBJ1-5; D remains unclear. The CDR3 runs to 10 residues. Trimming left V 9 bases short and J 5 bases short, with 5 bases between. Germline V gene sequence: CDR1 ENHRY, CDR2 SYGVKD. The CDR3 DNA sequence: TGTGCCATAGGGCATCAGCCCCAGCATTTT. It yields the protein CAIGHQPQHF.

This clone is a singleton in its sample. V is TRBV18 and J is TRBJ2-7; D is perhaps TRBD1 or TRBD2 (6 bases each). Germline loops: CDR1 KGHSH, CDR2 LQKENI. V lost 2 bases and J lost 3, with 11 bases in between. CDR3 length: 14 residues. CDR3 bases: TGTGCCAGCTCACCATTGAGGGGGGACTACGAGCAGTACGTC. Translating gives CASSPLRGDYEQYV.

The rearrangement uses TRBV5-4 and TRBJ2-7, with TRBD2 identical over 10 bases. Unmatched junction bases numbered 4, after V lost 5 bases and J lost 5 bases. Germline loops: CDR1 SGHNT, CDR2 YYREEE (reference sequence). The length of the CDR3 is 13 residues. The CDR3 spells CASRVAGGDEQYF. The DNA of the CDR3 is TGTGCCAGCAGGGTAGCGGGAGGTGACGAGCAGTACTTC.

The chain uses TRBV11-2 and TRBJ2-3; weak D call: TRBD2 (7 bases). V was cut by 4 bases and J by 1 base, with 18 bases left in between. The germline CDR1 and CDR2 sequences are SGHAT and FQNNGV. There are 17 residues in the CDR3. The CDR3 reads CASSWGGQGSGTDTQYF. The DNA of the CDR3 is TGTGCCAGCAGCTGGGGGGGCCAGGGCAGTGGCACAGATACGCAGTATTTT.

The J gene is TRBJ1-4, the V gene TRBV4-2; D is ambiguous. The V end lost 4 bases, the J end lost 10 bases, and 13 bases lay between the germline ends. CDR3 size: 13 residues. Germline-derived CDR1 and CDR2 are LGHNA and YNFKEQ. The CDR3: CASSPTIRGKLFF. The CDR3 coding sequence is TGTGCCAGCAGCCCTACAATACGGGGAAAACTGTTTTTT.

This sequence joins TRBV19 and TRBJ2-7; D gene uncertain. CDR3 size: 14 residues. Germline V gives CDR1 LNHDA, CDR2 SQIVND (reference sequence). Trimming left V 5 bases short and J 1 base short, with 12 bases between. CDR3 DNA sequence: TGTGCCAGTAGTCCAGCGACGGAGTCCTACGAGCAGTACTTC. It specifies CASSPATESYEQYF.

V usage is TRBV19 and J usage is TRBJ1-5; 10 nucleotides match TRBD1. After removal of 5 bases from V and 5 bases from J, the junction contained 9 bases not matched to a gene. The length of the CDR3 is 16 residues. CDR1 LNHDA and CDR2 SQIVND come from the germline V gene (reference sequence). The CDR3 protein is CASSPRDRGSYQPQHF. The CDR3 nucleotides are TGTGCCAGTAGTCCCCGGGACAGGGGTTCGTATCAGCCCCAGCATTTT.

The gene calls are TRBV4-1 and TRBJ1-1; D unresolved. Trimming removed 3 bases from V and 4 bases from J, with 3 bases in between. Germline loops: CDR1 MGHRA, CDR2 YSYEKL. The CDR3 is 11 residues long. DNA of the CDR3: TGCGCCAGCAGCCAGGGCACTGAAGCTTTCTTT. Its translation is CASSQGTEAFF.

V gene TRBV5-1 combines with J gene TRBJ2-3; D not resolved. V lost 0 bases, J lost 0 bases, and 8 bases lay in between. The CDR3 totals 15 residues. CDR1 SGHRS and CDR2 YFSETQ come from the germline V gene. The DNA of the CDR3 is TGCGCCAGCAGCTTGGAGAGGCCTAGCACAGATACGCAGTATTTT. Translation: CASSLERPSTDTQYF.

The chain combines TRBV10-3 with TRBJ2-7; 10 nucleotides line up with TRBD2. Germline V gives CDR1 ENHRY, CDR2 SYGVKD. The length of the CDR3 is 14 residues. J gave up 2 bases and V 5 bases, and 3 bases lay outside the gene matches. DNA of the CDR3: TGTGCCATCAGTCCTAGCGGGAGTCCCTACGAGCAGTACTTC. Protein product: CAISPSGSPYEQYF.

The rearrangement links TRBV14 to TRBJ2-7, with D maybe TRBD2 (7 bases). The CDR3 covers 15 residues. Germline CDR1 SGHDN, CDR2 FVKESK. The V end lost 2 bases, the J end lost 6 bases, and 17 bases lay between the germline ends. The DNA of the CDR3 is TGTGCCAGCAGCCAAAGGGGGGGGAGAACGGGCGAGCAGTACTTC. It encodes CASSQRGGRTGEQYF.

The rearrangement joins TRBV6-4 to TRBJ1-6, with a weak D call TRBD1 (6 bases). Germline lookup yields CDR1 MRHNA and CDR2 SNTAGT. CDR3 length: 14 residues. Trimming stripped 4 bases from V and 7 bases from J, with 11 bases between. The CDR3 loop reads CASSAGGGNSPLHF. The DNA of the CDR3 is TGTGCCAGCAGTGCCGGGGGCGGAAATTCACCCCTCCACTTT.

The V call is TRBV4-3, the J call TRBJ2-7; a possible D gene is TRBD1 (5 bases). Trimming stripped 1 base from V and 4 bases from J, with 20 bases between. Germline CDR1 is LGHNA and CDR2 is YSLEER. CDR3 length equals 17 residues. The CDR3 coding sequence is TGCGCCAGCAGCCAAGGTAGGGGCACCTCTTCAATTTACGAGCAGTACTTC. This sequence encodes CASSQGRGTSSIYEQYF.

This chain uses TRBV25-1 with TRBJ1-2; tentatively, D is TRBD1 (6 bases). The ends were cut back, 4 bases at V and 4 bases at J, with 13 bases in the middle. Germline assignment: CDR1 MGHDK and CDR2 SYGVNS. CDR3 length: 14 residues. In DNA form, the CDR3 reads TGTGCCAGCAGTGGAACAGGGCAGGCCTATGGCTACACCTTC. It codes for CASSGTGQAYGYTF.

V is TRBV27 and J is TRBJ1-4; maybe TRBD1 (5 bases). The CDR3 is made up of 14 amino acids. The V gene's germline CDR1 is MNHEY and CDR2 SMNVEV (reference sequence). The V and J ends lost 5 bases and 8 bases respectively, with 15 bases between them. The CDR3 is CASSRWDSPEKLFF. CDR3 sequence (DNA): TGTGCCAGCAGTCGCTGGGACTCCCCAGAAAAACTGTTTTTT.

V gene TRBV5-5 combines with J gene TRBJ2-7, with D unresolved. Trimming removed 2 bases from V and 2 bases from J, with 8 bases in between. The length of the CDR3 is 13 residues. Germline values: CDR1 SGHKS, CDR2 YYEKEE (reference sequence). CDR3 amino acids: CASSFQSTYEQYF. Here the CDR3 DNA reads TGTGCCAGCAGCTTTCAGAGCACCTACGAGCAGTACTTC.

The chain employs TRBV9 and TRBJ1-3; maybe TRBD1 (5 bases). Germline V CDR1 and CDR2: SGDLS, YYNGEE. Trimming took off 6 bases at V and 1 base at J, with 5 bases between the two ends. CDR3 length: 12 amino acids. CDR3 in DNA: TGTGCCAGCACAGGGTCTGGAAACACCATATATTTT. Residues: CASTGSGNTIYF.

The V and J genes are TRBV19 and TRBJ2-1; D is tentatively TRBD1 or TRBD2 (5 bases each). Germline values: CDR1 LNHDA, CDR2 SQIVND (reference sequence). Trimming shortened V by 3 bases and J by 7 bases, and 16 bases separated the two germline ends. This CDR3 comprises 15 residues. For the CDR3, the DNA is TGTGCCAGTAGTATTTGGGGACCCCAAGGGAATGAGCAGTTCTTC. This encodes CASSIWGPQGNEQFF. Supplemented by reference TRBV19 and TRBJ2-1, the full variable domain reads DGGITQSPKYLFRKEGQNVTLSCEQNLNHDAMYWYRQDPGQGLRLIYYSQIVNDFQKGDIAEGYSVSREKKESFPLTVTSAQKNPTAFYLCASSIWGPQGNEQFFGPGTRLTVL.

V is TRBV5-4 and J is TRBJ1-1, with unresolved D. The length of the CDR3 is 16 residues. CDR1 is SGHNT, CDR2 YYREEE, per germline (reference sequence). With 4 bases removed from V and 7 bases from J, the gap between germline ends came to 23 bases. The CDR3 coding sequence is TGTGCCAGCAGCCCCACTGACATATCCACGACCGATGAAGCTTTCTTT. Residues: CASSPTDISTTDEAFF.